These 26 T cell receptor beta chains were sequenced from one sample in a study of shared clonotypes between healthy human individuals. Assay used: immunoSEQ multiplex PCR; TCRdb lists only in-frame clones, some missing. The sample shows about 700,000 clones, 92% of them seen only once. CD45RO-negative, CCR7-selected cells formed the naive CD8 fraction, which excluded terminally differentiated effector memory CD45RA+ cells. Input material: naive CD8+ T cells sorted from blood. The receptor set was obtained from a man aged 25-45 years in good health.

The chain has TRBV27 and TRBJ1-5; D not certain. Germline V gives CDR1 MNHEY, CDR2 SMNVEV (reference sequence). The germline V and J ends were trimmed by 5 bases and 2 bases, with 13 bases remaining between them. This CDR3 region has 15 residues. CDR3 sequence: CASSRDGVGNQPQHF. CDR3 sequence (DNA): TGTGCCAGCAGTAGGGATGGGGTCGGCAATCAGCCCCAGCATTTT.

J is TRBJ2-3 and V is TRBV7-8; 7 bases map to TRBD1. CDR1 and CDR2 from the germline V gene are SGHVS and FQNEAQ. Losses at the gene ends were 2 bases for V and 1 base for J; bases not matched to a gene: 0. This CDR3 region has 14 residues. CDR3 region: CASSLQGGTDTQYF. CDR3 coding DNA: TGTGCCAGCAGCTTACAGGGGGGCACAGATACGCAGTATTTT.

The chain links TRBV11-2 to TRBJ2-2, with a weak D call TRBD1 (5 bases). The germline V gene encodes CDR1 SGHAT and CDR2 FQNNGV. Trimming removed 6 bases from V and 4 bases from J, with 9 bases in between. The CDR3 length is 13 residues. CDR3 coding DNA: TGTGCCAGCAGTGACAGACCCACCGGGGAGCTGTTTTTT. Translated: CASSDRPTGELFF.

V gene TRBV2 combines with J gene TRBJ2-6; D is perhaps TRBD2 (5 bases). Trimming removed 7 bases at V and 1 base at J, with 14 bases between. This CDR3 spans 16 amino acids. The germline gives CDR1 SNHLY, CDR2 FYNNEI. CDR3 nucleotides: TGTGCCAGCACGAGGGAACCCTTATCTGGGGCCAACGTCCTGACTTTC. As protein: CASTREPLSGANVLTF.

This chain links TRBV27 with TRBJ1-2; TRBD1 is a possible D gene (5 bases). The CDR3 is made up of 16 amino acids. V was pared by 8 bases and J by 4 bases, with 23 bases between. Germline V gene data show CDR1 as MNHEY and CDR2 as SMNVEV (reference sequence). The CDR3 region has the DNA TGTGCCAGCGGCCCGTTGGTGGGGCAGGGAATCTATGGCTACACCTTC. This translates into CASGPLVGQGIYGYTF.

This chain joins TRBV19 and TRBJ2-7; 11 bases map to TRBD2. CDR1 is LNHDA, CDR2 SQIVND, per germline (reference sequence). The CDR3 totals 16 residues. V shed 5 bases and J 2 bases; nucleotides not matched to a gene: 8. The CDR3 loop is CASSFRVAGGTYEQYF. The CDR3 DNA reads TGTGCCAGTAGTTTCCGGGTAGCGGGAGGGACCTACGAGCAGTACTTC.

The V call is TRBV10-3, the J call TRBJ2-3, with D uncertain. Looked up from germline, CDR1 is ENHRY and CDR2 is SYGVKD. V was trimmed by 10 bases and J by 0 bases, leaving 17 bases between them. The CDR3 spans 15 residues. The CDR3 DNA reads as TGTGCCACGACCGGTTTTGGGCTTAGCACAGATACGCAGTATTTT. It is translated as CATTGFGLSTDTQYF.

J is TRBJ2-2 and V is TRBV10-1, with TRBD1 matching 9 bases. Germline V gene lookup returns CDR1 WNHNN and CDR2 SYGVQD (reference sequence). The CDR3 extends over 16 amino acids. Losses at the gene ends were 2 bases for V and 5 bases for J; bases not matched to a gene: 6. The CDR3 sequence: CASSEDRGLGTGELFF. For the CDR3, the DNA is TGCGCCAGCAGTGAGGACAGGGGGTTGGGGACCGGGGAGCTGTTTTTT.

This chain links TRBV28 with TRBJ2-3; 7 bases are a match to TRBD2. The CDR3 totals 12 residues. Germline CDR1 reads MDHEN; CDR2 reads SYDVKM. Trimming removed 8 bases from V and 7 bases from J; junction bases left unmatched: 6. CDR3 sequence: CASGAGVYTQYF. CDR3 DNA sequence: TGTGCCAGCGGTGCGGGAGTGTATACGCAGTATTTT.

This clone appeared a single time. The rearrangement joins TRBV28 to TRBJ2-7, with TRBD2 matching 9 bases. From germline, CDR1 is MDHEN and CDR2 SYDVKM. J lost 7 bases, V lost 3 bases, and 10 bases had no gene match. The CDR3 covers 15 residues. CDR3 sequence: CASSFWGGRASEQYF. The CDR3 DNA follows: TGTGCCAGCAGTTTCTGGGGCGGGAGGGCCTCTGAGCAGTACTTC.

This sequence joins TRBV12-5 and TRBJ1-1; TRBD1 agrees at 11 bases. The CDR3 length is 15 residues. V dropped 6 bases and J dropped 6; count of bases not matched to a gene: 9. From germline, CDR1 is LGHNT and CDR2 FRNRAP. The CDR3: CASGSTGTGGAEAFF. The DNA for the CDR3 is TGTGCTAGTGGCTCGACCGGGACAGGGGGGGCTGAAGCTTTCTTT.

In DNA form, the CDR3 reads TGTGCCAGCCTACGACAGGGACCCTACAATGAGCAGTTCTTC. It yields the protein CASLRQGPYNEQFF. This chain links TRBV5-8 with TRBJ2-1; 7 nucleotides agree with TRBD1. J lost 2 bases, V lost 7 bases, and 6 bases had no gene match. Per germline, CDR1 SGHTS and CDR2 YDEGEE. This CDR3 contains 14 residues.

This clone has just one count. The V gene is TRBV10-2, the J gene TRBJ2-3; the D gene is possibly TRBD1 (6 bases). CDR1 is WSHSY and CDR2 is SAAADI in the germline V gene. The CDR3 contains 15 residues. V was trimmed by 6 bases and J by 1 base, leaving 14 bases between them. The CDR3, as DNA: TGCGCCAGCAGGATTACGGGACAACGCACAGATACGCAGTATTTT. It translates to CASRITGQRTDTQYF.

The gene calls are TRBV7-3 and TRBJ2-1; 10 nucleotides line up with TRBD2. V lost 2 bases and J lost 5; bases outside the gene matches: 6. The CDR3 sequence is 16 residues long. Looked up from germline, CDR1 is SGHTA and CDR2 is FQGTGA. CDR3 protein: CASSLGLAVGHNEQFF. The CDR3 coding sequence is TGTGCCAGCAGCTTAGGACTAGCGGTGGGGCACAATGAGCAGTTCTTC.

V is TRBV5-6 and J is TRBJ2-7; D not certain. CDR3 length: 15 amino acids. V lost 4 bases to trimming and J lost 1 base, with 15 bases between them. The germline CDR1 and CDR2 sequences are SGHDT and YYEEEE. The DNA for the CDR3 is TGTGCCAGCAGCAGAAAGAATTTACCTTCCTACGAGCAGTACTTC. Residues: CASSRKNLPSYEQYF.

The V call is TRBV14, the J call TRBJ2-2, with TRBD1 as a possible D gene (5 bases). V lost 0 bases to trimming and J lost 3 bases, with 11 bases between them. Germline lookup yields CDR1 SGHDN and CDR2 FVKESK. The CDR3 sequence is 16 residues long. The CDR3 region has the DNA TGTGCCAGCAGCCAAGATTTAGGACACTACACCGGGGAGCTGTTTTTT. Translation gives CASSQDLGHYTGELFF. Full variable domain (rest looked up from reference TRBV14 and TRBJ2-2): EAGVTQFPSHSVIEKGQTVTLRCDPISGHDNLYWYRRVMGKEIKFLLHFVKESKQDESGMPNNRFLAERTGGTYSTLKVQPAELEDSGVYFCASSQDLGHYTGELFFGEGSRLTVL.

The chain uses TRBV28 and TRBJ2-7; a weak D match, TRBD1 (5 bases). The V gene's germline CDR1 is MDHEN and CDR2 SYDVKM. This CDR3 has 12 amino acids. V was cut by 9 bases and J by 2 bases, with 11 bases left in between. The CDR3 DNA reads TGTGCCAGTACAGGCCTCGCCTACGAGCAGTACTTC. As protein: CASTGLAYEQYF. The full variable domain, in which reference TRBV28 and TRBJ2-7 provide the parts outside the CDR3, is DVKVTQSSRYLVKRTGEKVFLECVQDMDHENMFWYRQDPGLGLRLIYFSYDVKMKEKGDIPEGYSVSREKKERFSLILESASTNQTSMYLCASTGLAYEQYFGPGTRLTVT.

This rearrangement joins TRBV29-1 to TRBJ2-1; D is possibly TRBD1 (6 bases). Trimming removed 3 bases from V and 4 bases from J, with 22 bases in between. The CDR3 totals 17 residues. Germline assignment: CDR1 SQVTM and CDR2 ANQGSEA. The CDR3: CSVDPAGDPLLYNEQFF. Written as DNA, the CDR3 is TGCAGCGTTGACCCCGCAGGGGATCCCCTATTGTACAATGAGCAGTTCTTC.

The chain has TRBV25-1 and TRBJ1-1; unclear D gene. V lost 2 bases and J 3 bases, leaving 10 bases between the germline ends. The CDR3 is made up of 14 amino acids. Germline assignment: CDR1 MGHDK and CDR2 SYGVNS. The CDR3 DNA sequence: TGTGCCAGCAGTGAACTGGGGTTATACACTGAAGCTTTCTTT. Protein product: CASSELGLYTEAFF.

The chain's CDR3 is CASSFSRGRANTEAFF. The DNA for the CDR3 is TGTGCCAGCAGCTTCTCCCGTGGCAGGGCGAACACTGAAGCTTTCTTT. The J gene is TRBJ1-1, the V gene TRBV7-9; the D gene is possibly TRBD1 (5 bases). From germline, CDR1 is SEHNR and CDR2 FQNEAQ (reference sequence). This CDR3 comprises 16 residues. Trimming pared 3 bases from V and 1 base from J, leaving 15 bases between.

The chain recombines TRBV27 with TRBJ1-2, with a tentative D call TRBD1 (5 bases). This CDR3 has 14 amino acids. The V and J ends lost 5 bases and 4 bases respectively, with 14 bases between them. The germline CDR1 and CDR2 sequences are MNHEY and SMNVEV (reference sequence). The CDR3 loop is CASSLGAGVYGYTF. The CDR3 DNA is TGTGCCAGCAGTCTAGGGGCAGGCGTCTATGGCTACACCTTC.

This clone showed up just a few times. J is TRBJ2-1 and V is TRBV5-3, with TRBD1 identical over 9 bases. TRBV5-3 falls under the ORF class, with uncertain function. The V and J ends lost 3 bases and 5 bases, in that order; junction bases with no gene match: 6. This CDR3 is built from 15 residues. CDR3 region: CARSSGTGIHNEQFF. The CDR3 DNA reads TGTGCCAGAAGCTCAGGGACAGGGATACACAATGAGCAGTTCTTC.

This clone was observed once. The gene calls are TRBV9 and TRBJ2-7; D possibly matches TRBD1 or TRBD2 (5 bases each). The CDR3 is made up of 11 amino acids. The germline V and J ends were trimmed by 7 bases and 4 bases, with 9 bases remaining between them. Per germline, CDR1 SGDLS and CDR2 YYNGEE. The DNA of the CDR3 is TGTGCCAGCGGGGGTCGGTACGAGCAGTACTTC. It translates to CASGGRYEQYF.

This clone was observed once. DNA for the CDR3: TGTGCCAGCAGTCCCTCTACTAGCGGGGGGGGAGAGACCCAGTACTTC. It is translated as CASSPSTSGGGETQYF. The V call is TRBV28, the J call TRBJ2-5, with 13 bases that match TRBD2. Trimming took 5 bases from V and 4 from J; bases not matched to a gene: 7. Germline V CDR1 and CDR2: MDHEN, SYDVKM. The CDR3 spans 16 residues.

This rearrangement joins TRBV25-1 to TRBJ2-1, with 10 bases identical to TRBD2. V lost 5 bases, J lost 5 bases, and 6 bases stayed unmatched. CDR1 and CDR2 from the germline V gene are MGHDK and SYGVNS. CDR3 length: 15 residues. The CDR3 spells CASSKREGLNNEQFF. The CDR3 nucleotides read TGTGCCAGCAGTAAGCGGGAGGGTTTAAACAATGAGCAGTTCTTC.

Turning to this clone: This CDR3 is also generated by other DNA sequences in the sample. Here the CDR3 reads CSVEDRGTSYEQYF. In DNA form, the CDR3 reads TGCAGCGTTGAAGATAGGGGGACCTCCTACGAGCAGTACTTC. The chain couples TRBV29-1 to TRBJ2-7; tentative D call: TRBD1 (6 bases). The length of the CDR3 is 14 residues. Germline V gives CDR1 SQVTM, CDR2 ANQGSEA. V gave up 0 bases and J gave up 0 bases, with 9 bases separating them.